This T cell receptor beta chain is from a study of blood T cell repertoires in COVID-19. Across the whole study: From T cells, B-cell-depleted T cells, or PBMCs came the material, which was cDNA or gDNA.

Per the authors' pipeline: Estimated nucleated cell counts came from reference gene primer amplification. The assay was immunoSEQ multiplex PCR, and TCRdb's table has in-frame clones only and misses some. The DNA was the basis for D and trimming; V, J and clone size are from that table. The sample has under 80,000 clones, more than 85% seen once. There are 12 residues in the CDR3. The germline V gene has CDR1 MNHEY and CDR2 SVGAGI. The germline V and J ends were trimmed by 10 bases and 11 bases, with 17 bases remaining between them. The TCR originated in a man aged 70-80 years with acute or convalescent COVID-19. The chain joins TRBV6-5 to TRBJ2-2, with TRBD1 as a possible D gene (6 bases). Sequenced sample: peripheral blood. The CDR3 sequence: CANRGNSVELFF. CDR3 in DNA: TGTGCCAATAGGGGGAATTCTGTCGAGCTGTTTTTT.